This is a list of T cell receptor beta chains from one sample in a study of beta chain features in type 1 diabetes. TCRdb keeps only in-frame clones here, not all; method: immunoSEQ multiplex PCR. The data contain hundreds of thousands of clones, 30% of them singletons. Sequencing used naive CD4+ T cells from blood. Receptors originate from a young man in good health. The CDR3 runs from the conserved cysteine through the conserved F or W. D genes are given only for firm matches. Size tells how often a clone was seen (once, few, many) or the class of an expanded clone, and some rows leave it out.

CASSASVNTGELFF	TGTGCCAGCAGCGCATCAGTGAACACCGGGGAGCTGTTTTTT	TRBV9	TRBJ2-2	NA	NA
CASSPTVTDTQYF	TGTGCCAGCTCACCGACAGTCACAGATACGCAGTATTTT	TRBV18	TRBJ2-3	NA	NA
CASSVVSGAGEQFF	TGTGCCAGCAGCGTAGTGTCAGGGGCTGGGGAGCAGTTCTTC	TRBV9	TRBJ2-1	NA	few
CASSPSSLITGELFF	TGTGCCAGCAGTCCGAGTTCACTTATCACCGGGGAGCTGTTTTTT	TRBV28	TRBJ2-2	NA	NA
CASSFLESDRHTQYF	TGTGCCAGCAGCTTTTTAGAGTCAGATCGACATACGCAGTATTTT	TRBV7-9	TRBJ2-3	NA	NA
CASSLRVASGYEQYF	TGTGCCAGCAGCTTAAGGGTGGCTAGCGGATACGAGCAGTACTTC	TRBV7-2	TRBJ2-7	TRBD2	NA
CSVETGMGESGELFF	TGCAGCGTTGAGACAGGAATGGGGGAATCCGGGGAGCTGTTTTTT	TRBV29-1	TRBJ2-2	NA	few
CSSQAEGRLNTEAFF	TGCAGCTCCCAGGCTGAAGGTCGGTTGAACACTGAAGCTTTCTTT	TRBV29-1	TRBJ1-1	NA	NA
CASSWGDATQYF	TGTGCCAGCAGTTGGGGGGATGCCACGCAGTATTTT	TRBV6-5	TRBJ2-3	NA	NA
CSANRGDGYTF	TGCAGCGCCAATAGGGGGGATGGCTACACCTTC	TRBV29-1	TRBJ1-2	NA	NA
CSARYLETQYF	TGCAGTGCTAGATATTTAGAGACCCAGTACTTC	TRBV20-1	TRBJ2-5	NA	few
CASRWQTYEQYF	TGTGCCAGCAGGTGGCAGACCTACGAGCAGTACTTC	TRBV28	TRBJ2-7	NA	NA
CASSVAAGVAYEQYF	TGTGCCAGCAGCGTAGCAGCGGGAGTTGCCTACGAGCAGTACTTC	TRBV9	TRBJ2-7	TRBD2	NA
CASSEVAGFLSSEQFF	TGTGCCAGCAGTGAAGTGGCGGGATTCCTTTCTAGTGAGCAGTTCTTC	TRBV2	TRBJ2-1	NA	few
CAPRGSYNEQFF	TGTGCTCCCCGCGGGAGCTACAATGAGCAGTTCTTC	TRBV30	TRBJ2-1	TRBD2	NA
CASSLTRDFYTDTQYF	TGTGCCAGCAGCTTGACCCGGGACTTCTACACAGATACGCAGTATTTT	TRBV5-4	TRBJ2-3	NA	NA
CASSAYQETQYF	TGCGCCAGCAGCGCGTACCAAGAGACCCAGTACTTC	TRBV5-1	TRBJ2-5	NA	once
CASSSPGQGSYGYTF	TGTGCCAGCAGCTCGCCGGGACAGGGATCCTATGGCTACACCTTC	TRBV5-6	TRBJ1-2	TRBD1	NA
CASSSGTVTEQFF	TGCGCCAGCAGCTCCGGGACAGTAACGGAGCAGTTCTTC	TRBV5-1	TRBJ2-1	TRBD1	few
CASRADRGRSQPQHF	TGTGCCAGCAGAGCCGACAGGGGGCGAAGTCAGCCCCAGCATTTT	TRBV27	TRBJ1-5	TRBD1	NA
CASSQRTLDRGQETQYF	TGCGCCAGCAGCCAAAGAACCCTGGACAGGGGACAAGAGACCCAGTACTTC	TRBV4-3	TRBJ2-5	TRBD1	NA
CAWSRTSGYNEQFF	TGTGCCTGGAGTAGGACTAGCGGATACAATGAGCAGTTCTTC	TRBV30	TRBJ2-1	TRBD2	few
CASAAGQAQRQYF	TGTGCCAGCGCGGCCGGGCAGGCCCAACGTCAGTACTTC	TRBV9	TRBJ2-7	NA	NA
CSASAGGFEFF	TGCAGTGCCTCAGCGGGGGGCTTTGAGTTCTTC	TRBV20-1	TRBJ2-1	TRBD2	NA
CASSYLQETQYF	TGTGCCAGCAGCTACTTACAAGAGACCCAGTACTTC	TRBV6-6	TRBJ2-5	NA	few
CASTGTGGPIQYF	TGTGCCAGCACCGGGACAGGGGGACCCATTCAGTACTTC	TRBV2	TRBJ2-4	TRBD1	few
CAWSGSYTEAFF	TGTGCCTGGAGTGGCAGCTACACTGAAGCTTTCTTT	TRBV30	TRBJ1-1	NA	few
CASSQWTGTEAFF	TGCGCCAGCAGCCAGTGGACAGGCACTGAAGCTTTCTTT	TRBV4-1	TRBJ1-1	TRBD1	NA
CASSLWGANVLTF	TGTGCCAGCAGTCTCTGGGGGGCCAACGTCCTGACTTTC	TRBV25-1	TRBJ2-6	NA	NA
CASGRELGGSDTQYF	TGTGCCAGCGGACGGGAACTTGGAGGATCAGATACGCAGTATTTT	TRBV6-5	TRBJ2-3	NA	NA
CSVANTLYEQYF	TGCAGCGTTGCTAACACCCTCTACGAGCAGTACTTC	TRBV29-1	TRBJ2-7	NA	few
CASMGVAGAGANVLTF	TGTGCCAGCATGGGAGTAGCGGGAGCTGGGGCCAACGTCCTGACTTTC	TRBV2	TRBJ2-6	TRBD2	NA
CASSQLGAAATQNTQYF	TGCGCCAGCAGCCAGTTGGGGGCAGCGGCCACACAAAATACGCAGTATTTT	TRBV4-3	TRBJ2-3	NA	NA
CASSPGGISNQPQHF	TGTGCCAGCAGTCCAGGGGGCATAAGCAATCAGCCCCAGCATTTT	TRBV27	TRBJ1-5	TRBD1	NA
CASSGARTSGRETQYF	TGTGCCAGCAGTGGGGCGAGGACTAGCGGGAGAGAGACCCAGTACTTC	TRBV25-1	TRBJ2-5	TRBD2	few
CASSPIGTKGSYGYTF	TGTGCCAGCAGCCCGATCGGGACAAAAGGGAGCTATGGCTACACCTTC	TRBV7-2	TRBJ1-2	NA	NA
CASSLSGDRRTDTQYF	TGTGCCAGCAGCTTGTCCGGGGACAGACGCACAGATACGCAGTATTTT	TRBV5-4	TRBJ2-3	TRBD1	once
CASRKMQTKAFF	TGTGCCAGCAGAAAGATGCAAACTAAAGCTTTCTTT	TRBV28	TRBJ1-1	NA	NA
CATSRRDREHNEQFF	TGTGCCACCAGCAGACGGGACAGGGAACACAATGAGCAGTTCTTC	TRBV15	TRBJ2-1	TRBD1	NA
CASSLPSGSTRSGELFF	TGTGCCAGCAGCTTACCTAGCGGCTCGACTAGGTCCGGGGAGCTGTTTTTT	TRBV7-9	TRBJ2-2	TRBD2	few
CASSPDGTSHEQYF	TGTGCCAGCAGCCCAGACGGTACCAGCCACGAGCAGTACTTC	TRBV7-9	TRBJ2-7	NA	NA
CASSLTGTGELFF	TGTGCCAGCAGCTTGACAGGAACCGGGGAGCTGTTTTTT	TRBV7-9	TRBJ2-2	NA	NA
CASSFSGSNTEAFF	TGTGCCAGCAGCTTTTCAGGGTCGAACACTGAAGCTTTCTTT	TRBV7-9	TRBJ1-1	NA	NA
CAWENRVTQYF	TGTGCCTGGGAGAACAGGGTGACCCAGTACTTC	TRBV30	TRBJ2-5	NA	few
CASSPPGLAGETQYF	TGTGCCAGCTCACCACCGGGACTAGCGGGAGAGACCCAGTACTTC	TRBV18	TRBJ2-5	TRBD2	NA
CASSLAGLPNEQFF	TGTGCCAGCAGCTTAGCGGGACTTCCTAATGAGCAGTTCTTC	TRBV7-2	TRBJ2-1	NA	NA